This T cell receptor beta chain was profiled in a study of Ad26.COV2.S vaccination and SARS-CoV-2 variants. Study-wide points: Placebo recipients and vaccine recipients were similar in non-spike TCR breadth.

Using immunoSEQ multiplex PCR, the repertoire was profiled, and TCRdb retains in-frame clones only, with some absent. The table includes about 350,000 clones, about 92% detected once. Notes on this clone: As yet, its antigen is unknown.

The CDR3 consists of 12 residues. The V gene lost 6 bases and the J gene lost 1 base, with 6 bases spanning the gap. This clonotype was sampled from a human donor who had recovered from COVID-19. This sample comprised peripheral blood, obtained after recovery from COVID-19. The chain carries TRBV12-3 or TRBV12-4 and TRBJ1-1, with D possibly matching TRBD1 (5 bases). The CDR3 nucleotides read TGTGCCAGCAGCGACAGGAACACTGAAGCTTTCTTT. This sequence encodes CASSDRNTEAFF.